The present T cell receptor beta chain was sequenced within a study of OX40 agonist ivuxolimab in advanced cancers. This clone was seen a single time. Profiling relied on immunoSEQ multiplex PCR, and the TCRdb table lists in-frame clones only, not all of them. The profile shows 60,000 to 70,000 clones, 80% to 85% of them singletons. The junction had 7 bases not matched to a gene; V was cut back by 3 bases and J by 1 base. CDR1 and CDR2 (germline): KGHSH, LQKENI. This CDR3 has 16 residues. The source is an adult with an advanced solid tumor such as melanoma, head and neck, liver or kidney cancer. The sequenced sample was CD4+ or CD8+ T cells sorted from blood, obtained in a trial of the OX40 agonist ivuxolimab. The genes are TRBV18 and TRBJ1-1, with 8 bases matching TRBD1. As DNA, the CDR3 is TGTGCCAGCTCACCTTTTCGGACAGGGTCGAACACTGAAGCTTTCTTT. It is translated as CASSPFRTGSNTEAFF.